These 5 T cell receptor beta chains share one sample of origin, sequenced in a study of blood T cell repertoires in COVID-19. Sequencing was performed with immunoSEQ multiplex PCR; in TCRdb, only in-frame clones are kept and a portion is missing. The sample carries about 200,000 clones, roughly nine tenths recorded once. The specimen was PBMCs or T cells enriched from blood (not recorded which). The receptor source for this set is a woman aged 40 to 50 with acute COVID-19.

V gene TRBV19 combines with J gene TRBJ2-5; D may be TRBD2 (7 bases). The CDR3 totals 14 residues. Between the trimmed V and J ends, which lost 7 bases and 5 bases, there was a span of 17 bases. CDR1 is LNHDA, CDR2 SQIVND, per germline (reference sequence). CDR3 protein: CASNKGGRGETQYF. CDR3 DNA sequence: TGTGCCAGTAACAAGGGGGGGCGCGGGGAGACCCAGTACTTC. Using reference TRBV19 and TRBJ2-5 for the parts outside the CDR3, the full variable domain is DGGITQSPKYLFRKEGQNVTLSCEQNLNHDAMYWYRQDPGQGLRLIYYSQIVNDFQKGDIAEGYSVSREKKESFPLTVTSAQKNPTAFYLCASNKGGRGETQYFGPGTRLLVL.

In its sample, this clone was seen once. J is TRBJ1-4 and V is TRBV6-5, with 10 bases fitting TRBD1. CDR3 size: 15 residues. J gave up 8 bases and V 6 bases, and 9 bases lay outside the gene matches. CDR1 and CDR2 (germline): MNHEY, SVGAGI. DNA for the CDR3: TGTGCCAGCAGCCGACCCGGGACAGGGGCCGAAAAACTGTTTTTT. Its protein product is CASSRPGTGAEKLFF.

This chain connects TRBV12-5 to TRBJ2-5; no clear D. The CDR3 totals 17 residues. Germline V gives CDR1 LGHNT, CDR2 FRNRAP. Trimming stripped 5 bases from V and 1 base from J, with 20 bases between. The CDR3 region has the DNA TGTGCTAGTGGTCCCAGGTCGAGCCACACGAGCCAAGAGACCCAGTACTTC. This sequence encodes CASGPRSSHTSQETQYF.

The chain recombines TRBV2 with TRBJ2-3; D gene ambiguous. This CDR3 is 14 amino acids long. Trimming pared 5 bases from V and 1 base from J, leaving 10 bases between. Germline V lookup: CDR1 SNHLY, CDR2 FYNNEI. The CDR3 spells CASSPVHRTDTQYF. Here the CDR3 DNA reads TGTGCCAGCAGTCCAGTCCACCGCACAGATACGCAGTATTTT. The complete variable domain, with remaining parts taken from reference TRBV2 and TRBJ2-3, reads EPEVTQTPSHQVTQMGQEVILRCVPISNHLYFYWYRQILGQKVEFLVSFYNNEISEKSEIFDDQFSVERPDGSNFTLKIRSTKLEDSAMYFCASSPVHRTDTQYFGPGTRLTVL.

This chain uses TRBV6-2 or TRBV6-3 with TRBJ1-5; TRBD1 agrees at 7 bases. Germline V CDR1 and CDR2: MNHEY, SVGEGT. Unmatched junction bases numbered 8, after V lost 6 bases and J lost 3 bases. CDR3 length: 15 amino acids. CDR3 DNA: TGTGCCAGCAGCCGTACAGACAGGGCCAATCAGCCCCAGCATTTT. This translates into CASSRTDRANQPQHF.